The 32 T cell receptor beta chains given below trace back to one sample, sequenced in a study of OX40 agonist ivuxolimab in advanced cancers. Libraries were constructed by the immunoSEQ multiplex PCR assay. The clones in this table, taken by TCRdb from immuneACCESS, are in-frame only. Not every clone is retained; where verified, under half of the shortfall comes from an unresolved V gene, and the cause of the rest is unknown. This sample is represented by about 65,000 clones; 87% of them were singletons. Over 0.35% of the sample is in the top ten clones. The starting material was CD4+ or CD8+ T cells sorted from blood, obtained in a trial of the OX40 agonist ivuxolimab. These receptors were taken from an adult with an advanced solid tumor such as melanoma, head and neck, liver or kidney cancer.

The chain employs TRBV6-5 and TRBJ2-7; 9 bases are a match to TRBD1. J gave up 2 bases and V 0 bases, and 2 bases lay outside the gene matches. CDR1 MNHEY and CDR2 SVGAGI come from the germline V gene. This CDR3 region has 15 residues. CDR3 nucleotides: TGTGCCAGCAGTTACTCGGGACAGGGAACCTACGAGCAGTACTTC. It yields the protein CASSYSGQGTYEQYF.

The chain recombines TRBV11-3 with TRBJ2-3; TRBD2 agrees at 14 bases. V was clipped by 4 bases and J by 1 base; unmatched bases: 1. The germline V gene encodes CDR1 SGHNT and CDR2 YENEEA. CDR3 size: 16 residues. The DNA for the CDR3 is TGTGCCAGCAGCTCGGGACTAGCGGGGGGCACAGATACGCAGTATTTT. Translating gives CASSSGLAGGTDTQYF.

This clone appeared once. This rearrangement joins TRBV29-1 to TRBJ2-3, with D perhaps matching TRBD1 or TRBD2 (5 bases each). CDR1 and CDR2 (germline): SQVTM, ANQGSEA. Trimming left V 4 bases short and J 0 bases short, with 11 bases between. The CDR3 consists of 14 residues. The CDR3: CSVAEGTSTDTQYF. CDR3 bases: TGCAGCGTTGCCGAGGGGACGAGCACAGATACGCAGTATTTT.

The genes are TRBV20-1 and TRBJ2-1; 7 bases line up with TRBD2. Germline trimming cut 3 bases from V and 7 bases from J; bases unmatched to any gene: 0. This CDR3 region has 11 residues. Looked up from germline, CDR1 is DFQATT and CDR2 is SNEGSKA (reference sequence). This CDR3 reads CSARRGNEQFF. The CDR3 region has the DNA TGCAGTGCTAGGCGGGGGAATGAGCAGTTCTTC.

The CDR3 here is CASGSGTREKLFF. The CDR3 DNA reads as TGTGCCAGTGGGTCCGGGACAAGGGAAAAACTGTTTTTT. The V call is TRBV19, the J call TRBJ1-4, with D perhaps matching TRBD1 (6 bases). V was shortened by 8 bases and J by 8 bases, with 15 bases between the two germline ends. The CDR3 is 13 amino acids. Germline V gene lookup returns CDR1 LNHDA and CDR2 SQIVND (reference sequence).

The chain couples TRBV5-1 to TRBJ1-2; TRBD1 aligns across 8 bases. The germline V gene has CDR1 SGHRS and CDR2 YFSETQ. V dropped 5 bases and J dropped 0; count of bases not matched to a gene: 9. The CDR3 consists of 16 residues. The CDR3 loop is CASRHQRTGTNYGYTF. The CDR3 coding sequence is TGCGCCAGCAGACATCAACGGACAGGGACTAACTATGGCTACACCTTC.

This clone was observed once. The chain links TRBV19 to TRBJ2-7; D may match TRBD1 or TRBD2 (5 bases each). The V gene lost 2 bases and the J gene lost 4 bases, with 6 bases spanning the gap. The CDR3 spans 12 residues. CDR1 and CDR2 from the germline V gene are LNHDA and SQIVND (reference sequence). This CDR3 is CASSIWGYEQYF. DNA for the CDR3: TGTGCCAGTAGTATATGGGGGTACGAGCAGTACTTC.

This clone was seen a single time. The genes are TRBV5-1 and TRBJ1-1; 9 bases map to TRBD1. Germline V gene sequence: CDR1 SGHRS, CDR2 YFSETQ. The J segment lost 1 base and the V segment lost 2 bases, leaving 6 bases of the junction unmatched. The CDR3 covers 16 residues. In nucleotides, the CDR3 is TGCGCCAGCAGCTTTCTTCCGGGACAGGGGAACACTGAAGCTTTCTTT. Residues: CASSFLPGQGNTEAFF.

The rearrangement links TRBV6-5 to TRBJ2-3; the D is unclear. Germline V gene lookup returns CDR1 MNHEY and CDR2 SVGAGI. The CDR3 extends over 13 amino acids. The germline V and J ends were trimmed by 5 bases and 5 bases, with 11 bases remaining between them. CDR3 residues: CASSDPPGDTQYF. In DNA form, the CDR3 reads TGTGCCAGCAGTGACCCCCCGGGAGATACGCAGTATTTT.

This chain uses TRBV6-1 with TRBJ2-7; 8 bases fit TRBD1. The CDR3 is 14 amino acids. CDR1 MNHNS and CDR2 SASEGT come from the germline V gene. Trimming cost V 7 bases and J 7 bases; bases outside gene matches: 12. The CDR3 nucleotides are TGTGCCAGCACCCCCCTGACAGGGGCGGCGGAGCAGTACTTC. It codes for CASTPLTGAAEQYF.

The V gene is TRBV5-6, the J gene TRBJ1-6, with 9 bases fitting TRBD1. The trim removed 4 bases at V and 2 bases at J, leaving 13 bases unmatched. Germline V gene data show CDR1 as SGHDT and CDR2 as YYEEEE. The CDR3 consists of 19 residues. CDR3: CASSPTTQTGGTYNSPLHF. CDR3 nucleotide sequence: TGTGCCAGCAGCCCCACGACCCAGACAGGGGGTACCTATAATTCACCCCTCCACTTT.

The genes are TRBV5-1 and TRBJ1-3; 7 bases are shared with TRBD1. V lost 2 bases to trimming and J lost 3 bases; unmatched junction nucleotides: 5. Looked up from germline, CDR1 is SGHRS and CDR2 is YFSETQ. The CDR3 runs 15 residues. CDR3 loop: CASSLGQADGNTIYF. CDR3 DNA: TGCGCCAGCAGCTTAGGACAGGCGGATGGAAACACCATATATTTT. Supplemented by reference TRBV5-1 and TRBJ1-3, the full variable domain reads KAGVTQTPRYLIKTRGQQVTLSCSPISGHRSVSWYQQTPGQGLQFLFEYFSETQRNKGNFPGRFSGRQFSNSRSEMNVSTLELGDSALYLCASSLGQADGNTIYFGEGSWLTVV.

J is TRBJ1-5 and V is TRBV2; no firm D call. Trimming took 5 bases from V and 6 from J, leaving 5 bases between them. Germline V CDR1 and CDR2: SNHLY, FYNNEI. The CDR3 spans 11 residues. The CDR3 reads CASSMGQPQHF. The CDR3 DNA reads TGTGCCAGCAGTATGGGTCAGCCCCAGCATTTT.

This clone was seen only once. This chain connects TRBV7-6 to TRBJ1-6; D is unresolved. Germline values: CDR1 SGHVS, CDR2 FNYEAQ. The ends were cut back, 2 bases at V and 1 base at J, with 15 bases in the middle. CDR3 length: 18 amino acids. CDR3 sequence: CASSLTGPLGSYNSPLHF. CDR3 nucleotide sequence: TGTGCCAGCAGCTTAACTGGTCCCTTGGGTTCCTATAATTCACCCCTCCACTTT.

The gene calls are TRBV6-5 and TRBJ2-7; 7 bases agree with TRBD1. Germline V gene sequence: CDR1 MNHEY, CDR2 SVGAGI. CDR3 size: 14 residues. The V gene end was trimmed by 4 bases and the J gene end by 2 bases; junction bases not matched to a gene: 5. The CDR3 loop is CASSSPGQTYEQYF. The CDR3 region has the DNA TGTGCCAGCAGTTCCCCGGGACAGACCTACGAGCAGTACTTC.

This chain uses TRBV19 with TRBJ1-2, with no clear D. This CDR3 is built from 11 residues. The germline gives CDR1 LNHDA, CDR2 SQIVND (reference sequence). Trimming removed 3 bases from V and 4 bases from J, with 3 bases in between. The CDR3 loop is CASSIGYGYTF. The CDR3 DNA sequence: TGTGCCAGTAGTATTGGCTATGGCTACACCTTC.

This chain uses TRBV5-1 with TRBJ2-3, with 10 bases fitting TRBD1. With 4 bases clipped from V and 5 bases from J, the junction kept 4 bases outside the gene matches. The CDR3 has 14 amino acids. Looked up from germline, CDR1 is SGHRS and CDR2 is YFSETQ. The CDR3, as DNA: TGCGCCAGCAGCCAAGACAGGGGGCGAGATACGCAGTATTTT. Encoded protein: CASSQDRGRDTQYF.

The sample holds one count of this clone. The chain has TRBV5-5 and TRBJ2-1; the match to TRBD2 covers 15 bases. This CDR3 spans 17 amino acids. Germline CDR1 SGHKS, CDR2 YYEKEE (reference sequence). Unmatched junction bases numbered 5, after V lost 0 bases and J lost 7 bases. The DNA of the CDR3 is TGTGCCAGCAGCTTGGGCGGGACTAGCGGGGGGCAGAATGAGCAGTTCTTC. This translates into CASSLGGTSGGQNEQFF.

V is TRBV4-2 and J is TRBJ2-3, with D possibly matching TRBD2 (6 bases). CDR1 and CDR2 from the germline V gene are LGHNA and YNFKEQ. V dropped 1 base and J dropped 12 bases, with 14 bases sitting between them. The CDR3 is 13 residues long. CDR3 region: CASSQGDSSTQYF. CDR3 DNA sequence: TGTGCCAGCAGCCAAGGGGACTCTTCAACCCAGTATTTT.

CDR3 protein: CATSRYGDGTGELFF. CDR3 nucleotide sequence: TGTGCCACCAGCCGCTACGGGGACGGCACCGGGGAGCTGTTTTTT. V and J are TRBV15 and TRBJ2-2; D tentatively fits TRBD1 or TRBD2 (5 bases each). The CDR3 extends over 15 amino acids. Germline lookup yields CDR1 LNHNV and CDR2 YYDKDF (reference sequence). The V end lost 5 bases, the J end lost 4 bases, and 14 bases lay between the germline ends.

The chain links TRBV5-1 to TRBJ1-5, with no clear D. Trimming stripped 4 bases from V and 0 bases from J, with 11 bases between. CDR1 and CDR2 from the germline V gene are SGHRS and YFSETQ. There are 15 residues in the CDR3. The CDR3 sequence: CASSQDYGSNQPQHF. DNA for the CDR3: TGCGCCAGCAGCCAGGACTACGGTAGCAATCAGCCCCAGCATTTT.

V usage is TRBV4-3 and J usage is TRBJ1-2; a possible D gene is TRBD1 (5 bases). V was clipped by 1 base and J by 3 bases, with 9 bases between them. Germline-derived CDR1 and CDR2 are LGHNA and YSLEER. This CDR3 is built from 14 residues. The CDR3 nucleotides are TGCGCCAGCAGCCAAGCCAGGGCGGACTATGGCTACACCTTC. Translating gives CASSQARADYGYTF.

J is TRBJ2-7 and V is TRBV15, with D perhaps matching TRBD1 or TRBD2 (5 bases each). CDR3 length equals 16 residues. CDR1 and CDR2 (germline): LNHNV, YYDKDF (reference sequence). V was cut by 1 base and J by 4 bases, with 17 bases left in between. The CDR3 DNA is TGTGCCACCAGCAGAGTTGAGGGACGGATCAAGTACGAGCAGTACTTC. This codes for CATSRVEGRIKYEQYF.

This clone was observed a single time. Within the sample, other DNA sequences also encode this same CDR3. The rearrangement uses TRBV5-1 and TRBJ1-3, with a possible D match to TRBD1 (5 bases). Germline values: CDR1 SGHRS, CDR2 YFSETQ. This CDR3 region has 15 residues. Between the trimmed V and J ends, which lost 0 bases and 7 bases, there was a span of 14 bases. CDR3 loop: CASSLAGQGGNTIYF. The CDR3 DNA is TGCGCCAGCAGCTTGGCCGGGCAGGGAGGGAACACCATATATTTT.

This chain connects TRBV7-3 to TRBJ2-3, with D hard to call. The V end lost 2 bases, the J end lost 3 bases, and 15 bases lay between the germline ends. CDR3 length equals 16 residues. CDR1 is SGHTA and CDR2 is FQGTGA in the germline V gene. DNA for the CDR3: TGTGCCAGCAGCTTATTCGGCGGCAGATCGACAGATACGCAGTATTTT. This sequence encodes CASSLFGGRSTDTQYF.

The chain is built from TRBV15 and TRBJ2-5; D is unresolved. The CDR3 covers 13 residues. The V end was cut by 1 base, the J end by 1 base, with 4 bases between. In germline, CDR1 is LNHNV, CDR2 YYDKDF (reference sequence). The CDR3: CATSRAPQETQYF. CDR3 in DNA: TGTGCCACCAGCAGAGCCCCCCAAGAGACCCAGTACTTC.

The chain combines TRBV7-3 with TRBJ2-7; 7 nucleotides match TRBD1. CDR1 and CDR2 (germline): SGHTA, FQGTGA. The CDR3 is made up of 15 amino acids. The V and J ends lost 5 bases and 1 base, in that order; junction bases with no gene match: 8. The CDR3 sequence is CASSRDSSGSYEQYF. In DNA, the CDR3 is TGTGCCAGCAGCCGGGACAGTTCTGGATCCTACGAGCAGTACTTC.

In DNA form, the CDR3 reads TGTGCCAGCAAGTCCGACAGGGGAGGAAACACCATATATTTT. Protein product: CASKSDRGGNTIYF. The J gene is TRBJ1-3, the V gene TRBV6-5; 8 bases fit TRBD1. The CDR3 sequence is 14 residues long. V was pared by 7 bases and J by 4 bases, with 6 bases of the junction left unmatched. CDR1 MNHEY and CDR2 SVGAGI come from the germline V gene.

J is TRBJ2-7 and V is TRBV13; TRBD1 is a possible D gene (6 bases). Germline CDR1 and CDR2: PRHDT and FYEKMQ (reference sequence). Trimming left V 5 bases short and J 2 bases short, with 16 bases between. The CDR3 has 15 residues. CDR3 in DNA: TGTGCCAGCAGCATAAGGACAGATTGGGCCTACGAGCAGTACTTC. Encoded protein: CASSIRTDWAYEQYF.

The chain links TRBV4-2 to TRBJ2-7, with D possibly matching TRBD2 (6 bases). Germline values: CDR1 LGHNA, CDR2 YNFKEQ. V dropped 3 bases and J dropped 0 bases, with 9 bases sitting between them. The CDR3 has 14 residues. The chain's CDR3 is CASSQGLSSYEQYF. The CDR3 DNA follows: TGTGCCAGCAGCCAGGGACTGAGCTCCTACGAGCAGTACTTC.

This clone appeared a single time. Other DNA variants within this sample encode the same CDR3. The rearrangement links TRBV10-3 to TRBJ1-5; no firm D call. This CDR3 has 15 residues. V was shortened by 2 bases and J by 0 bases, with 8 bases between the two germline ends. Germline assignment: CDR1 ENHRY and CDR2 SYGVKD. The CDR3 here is CAISEGQSSNQPQHF. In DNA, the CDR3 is TGTGCCATCAGTGAGGGGCAGTCTAGCAATCAGCCCCAGCATTTT.

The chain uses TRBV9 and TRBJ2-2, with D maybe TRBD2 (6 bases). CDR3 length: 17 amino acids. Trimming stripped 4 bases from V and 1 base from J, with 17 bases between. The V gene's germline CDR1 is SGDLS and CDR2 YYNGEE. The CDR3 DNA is TGTGCCAGCAGCCCAAAGTCCGGGGGATTGAACACCGGGGAGCTGTTTTTT. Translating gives CASSPKSGGLNTGELFF.